A selection of T cell receptor beta chains follows, all from one sample in a study of shared clonotypes between healthy human individuals. The table came from immunoSEQ multiplex PCR; TCRdb's copy has only in-frame clones and leaves some out. The sample carries approximately 2,000,000 clones, 90% to 95% recorded once. What was sequenced was naive CD8+ T cells from PBMCs. The origin of the receptors is a man between 18 and 35 years old in good health. Some clones in this sample may be carry-over from other donors' samples. Each CDR3 is given with its conserved first and last residue. D genes are given only for firm matches. Some rows mark clone size as missing; the rest say once, few, many or name a class of expanded clone.

clone size,D gene,J gene,V gene,CDR3 DNA,CDR3 protein
.,.,TRBJ1-2,TRBV23-1,TGCGCCAGCACCCACATGGAGTATGGCTACACCTTC,CASTHMEYGYTF
.,.,TRBJ2-2,TRBV27,TGTGCCAGCAGTCCTATCGGCACCGGGGAGCTGTTTTTT,CASSPIGTGELFF
.,.,TRBJ1-1,TRBV27,TGTGCCAGCAGTTTAACATTCGGGCGAACTGAAGCTTTCTTT,CASSLTFGRTEAFF
few,.,TRBJ1-5,TRBV27,TGTGCCAGCAGTTTATCGGGATATAGCAATCAGCCCCAGCATTTT,CASSLSGYSNQPQHF
.,TRBD1,TRBJ1-3,TRBV7-9,TGTGCCAGCAGCCCGGGGACAGGGGCAGGAAACACCATATATTTT,CASSPGTGAGNTIYF
.,TRBD1,TRBJ2-2,TRBV27,TGTGCCAGCAGTTCAGCCGGGACAGGGTTGGACGGGGAGCTGTTTTTT,CASSSAGTGLDGELFF
.,TRBD2,TRBJ2-1,TRBV7-3,TGTGCCAGCAGCTTAACGGGCCAAACTAGCGGGAGAGGGCATGAGCAGTTCTTC,CASSLTGQTSGRGHEQFF
.,.,TRBJ2-7,TRBV27,TGTGCCAGCAGCCTCGACGTCCAAGGGCGGCTCAACGAGCAGTACTTC,CASSLDVQGRLNEQYF
.,TRBD1,TRBJ1-3,TRBV11-2,TGTGCCAGCAGAGACGGGACAGGGGGAAACACCATATATTTT,CASRDGTGGNTIYF
.,TRBD2,TRBJ2-3,TRBV28,TGTGCCAGCAGCCTCAGACTAGCGGGGCTACGCACAGATACGCAGTATTTT,CASSLRLAGLRTDTQYF